The source of this T cell receptor (beta chain) is a study of human T cells and chemical hapten exposure. Study-level background: Patch tests of 0.01% DPC on the upper back were read at 6 days. Per-sample TCR yields varied mainly from small pooled library volume differences.

TCRdb redid the calling of the RACE reads with MiXCR, one entry per CDR3 protein. The sample has approximately 100,000 distinct CDR3 sequences; 11% are singletons. Time point described: patch test 1, 2 weeks after DPC sensitization. Treatment meaning: therapeutic diphenylcyclopropenone sensitization with weekly scalp DPC. In germline, CDR1 is SQVTM, CDR2 ANQGSEA. The CDR3 contains 13 residues. V gave up 3 bases and J gave up 4 bases, with 11 bases separating them. The chain carries TRBV29-1 and TRBJ2-3; D might be TRBD2 (5 bases). Specimen: whole blood, collected in connection with sensitization to the hapten diphenylcyclopropenone (DPC). This clonotype originated in a middle-aged woman with alopecia areata. Some clones in this sample may be carry-over from other donors' samples. CDR3: CSVDAQRADTQYF. Here the CDR3 DNA reads TGCAGCGTTGACGCCCAGAGGGCAGATACGCAGTATTTT.